This TCR beta chain was found in a study of shared clonotypes between healthy human individuals (dated by TCRdb to 2018 to 2020). About the full investigation: The cohort comprised a couple of women and a few men aged 18 to 49 years. Per donor, three plates each were used for CD4 naive and CD4 memory, two for CD8 naive, and one for CD8 memory. The study deeply sequenced blood TCR repertoires of five healthy adults to estimate repertoire size and the extent of clonotype sharing between individuals. To increase sequencing depth and limit assay-specific biases, TCR repertoire library preparation and sequencing were carried out by different laboratories using diverse techniques. Each donor's leukapheresis produced roughly between roughly 0.85 and 9 billion PBMCs. Overall results and qualifications from the work: Rarefaction of sorted-subset datasets indicated incomplete sequencing despite the large sequencing depth. Pairwise subsampling indicated that sequencing depth was expected to affect the degree of clonotype sharing among donors. Naive subsets generally had larger estimated clonotype richness than memory subsets. Across a handful of donors, about 5.2% of naive CD4, approximately 3.6% of naive CD8, approximately 2.5% of memory CD4, and approximately 0.4% of memory CD8 clonotypes were shared. Compared with non-shared clonotypes, the clonotypes found in all four sorted-subset donors had higher generation probabilities. Because the study included a small number of donors, the genetic and exposure-history diversity represented was limited. Sampling was restricted to blood, and TCR repertoires in tissue are likely to differ from TCR repertoires in blood.

The V end loses 0 bases and the J end loses 2 bases, and a stretch of 13 bases separates them. The CDR3, from cysteine to phenylalanine, totals 16 residues. Solely the CDR3 DNA is kept, with 48 bases framed from the first base. Taken from the germline V gene, the CDR1 and CDR2 loops are LGHNA and YNFKEQ. Using the deep immunoSEQ assay, TCR CDR3 regions were amplified from genomic DNA by multiplex PCR. For each cell subset, the extracted genomic DNA was distributed evenly across all wells of several immunoSEQ 96-well plates, and each plate served as one replicate. For sorted subsets, each replicate PCR was loaded with approximately 0.2 ug genomic DNA, equivalent to roughly 30,000 T cell genomes. Purified libraries were quantified with a Qubit 3.0 fluorometer, sized on a Bioanalyzer 2100, and re-quantified with the KAPA Library Quantification kit. Every immunoSEQ 96-well plate was sequenced on a dedicated single-read 150-cycle Illumina NextSeq 550 flow cell. Concerning the study's data processing: Because the immunoSEQ output included only junctional sequences and no quality scores, the filtering could not be the same as the filtering used for full-length reads. To assign V/J genes and CDR3, sequences were annotated against IMGT germline references using PyIR, a Python wrapper for IgBLAST v1.9. Reads with weak V/J assignments (E-value above 1e-6), missing CDR3, stop codons, out-of-frame junctions, or ambiguous translated residues were removed. V3J clonotypes were defined by identical inferred V gene, J gene, and CDR3 amino acid sequence. To compute the percentage overlap between repertoires, the number of shared unique clonotypes was divided by the size of the smaller repertoire. Three approaches were used to assess repertoire richness: RTK rarefaction, the Chao1 estimator, and Recon v2.1 estimates of unobserved clonotypes. OLGA was used to compute generation probabilities for all TCRbeta clonotypes that the gDNA method yielded from a few donors. TCRdb re-hosts the immuneACCESS table, in-frame sequences only. Its copies lack some clones; in the studies checked, an unresolved V gene accounts for under half of them, and the cause for the rest is not known. The D gene and trimming were derived from the DNA, and the V and J assignments and clone size from that table. This sample holds 2 million to 2.5 million clones; just over 90% were observed only once. Of the sample, 0.39% falls within the top ten clones.

Donors were healthy HIV-negative adults with no recently reported acute infections or vaccinations. Only Caucasian adults living in Nashville, Tennessee, USA were represented among the donors. CD4+ T cells were enriched by magnetic negative selection; naive cells were then positively selected on CD45RA, and the negative fraction formed the memory subset. After blood collection by leukapheresis, PBMCs were isolated using Ficoll-Histopaque density gradient centrifugation and then cryopreserved in the vapor phase of liquid nitrogen. Analytical flow cytometry was used to check the purity and quantity of every magnetically sorted T cell population. Genomic DNA was isolated from each sorted fraction and quantified by UV absorbance on a Nanodrop 2000c. Comment on this clone: Its binding antigen is unknown. Base quality data are lacking; no much larger clone is found one base away.

The chain is assembled from TRBV4-2 and TRBJ1-2; matching of 5 bases hints at TRBD1 as the D gene. The sequenced material came from naive CD4+ T cells from PBMCs. This specimen's cell subset or site label, per the study, means: CD45RA+ positively selected. The sequence came from a man aged 18 to 30 in good health. Some clones in this sample may be carry-over from other donors' samples. The DNA sequence is TGTGCCAGCAGCCAAGATCTCAGGGCATGGAACTATGGCTACACCTTC. This gives the protein CASSQDLRAWNYGYTF.